The source of this TCR beta chain is a study of PD-L1 blockade in urothelial cancer. Looking at the study overall: Men with urothelial cancer arising in the bladder made up about 90% of the roughly 30 patients. Blood was evaluated 3 weeks (second dose) and 6 weeks after therapy began.

Study-wide points: Better progression-free and overall survival followed lower pretreatment blood clonality.

With regard to this clone: The antigen remains undetermined.

Sequenced by immunoSEQ multiplex PCR; TCRdb stores in-frame clones only, minus some. Here the sample spans about 51,000 clones, 70% to 90% being singletons. This sequence was found in a man between 60 and 75 years old with urothelial cancer. The input for sequencing was PBMCs, taken around atezolizumab (anti-PD-L1) treatment.

The CDR3 nucleotides read TGTGCCAGCAGCCCGGGGACAGGAATATATCAGCCCCAGCATTTT. This codes for CASSPGTGIYQPQHF. This rearrangement joins TRBV11-2 to TRBJ1-5; the match to TRBD1 covers 8 bases. CDR3 length: 15 residues. Per germline, CDR1 SGHAT and CDR2 FQNNGV. Trimming removed 5 bases from V and 5 bases from J; junction bases left unmatched: 8. The full variable domain, completed using reference TRBV11-2 and TRBJ1-5, is EAGVAQSPRYKIIEKRQSVAFWCNPISGHATLYWYQQILGQGPKLLIQFQNNGVVDDSQLPKDRFSAERLKGVDSTLKIQPAKLEDSAVYLCASSPGTGIYQPQHFGDGTRLSIL.